The 18 T cell receptor beta chains listed next were all sequenced from one sample in a study of cytomegalovirus exposure and HLA in healthy donors. With 60 Vbeta and 13 Jbeta primers, the PCR was carried out. Assay: immunoSEQ multiplex PCR; the TCRdb copy retains only in-frame clones and omits some. The table records approximately 200,000 clones, about 85% of them present only once. The source material was PBMCs. Receptors were obtained from a human donor in good health.

The chain uses TRBV6-5 and TRBJ2-7; D not resolved. The CDR3 contains 14 residues. Trimming took 0 bases from V and 2 from J, leaving 8 bases between them. The germline V gene encodes CDR1 MNHEY and CDR2 SVGAGI. CDR3 bases: TGTGCCAGCAGTTACTCGAATCTAGCCTACGAGCAGTACTTC. This encodes CASSYSNLAYEQYF.

The J gene is TRBJ2-5, the V gene TRBV4-1, with D possibly being TRBD1 (6 bases). The ends were cut back, 1 base at V and 2 bases at J, with 11 bases in the middle. Germline V gene lookup returns CDR1 MGHRA and CDR2 YSYEKL. The CDR3 has 15 residues. In DNA, the CDR3 is TGCGCCAGCAGCCAAGGGGGGACACGACAAGAGACCCAGTACTTC. The encoded protein is CASSQGGTRQETQYF.

V and J are TRBV5-4 and TRBJ2-1; 8 nucleotides align to TRBD2. CDR1 and CDR2 (germline): SGHNT, YYREEE (reference sequence). The CDR3 has 17 amino acids. V lost 2 bases to trimming and J lost 4 bases; unmatched junction nucleotides: 11. CDR3 coding DNA: TGTGCCAGCAGCTTTGCTCCTAGAGCGGGAGCATACAATGAGCAGTTCTTC. Translating gives CASSFAPRAGAYNEQFF.

The V and J genes are TRBV11-2 and TRBJ2-7; perhaps TRBD1 as D (7 bases). Germline CDR1 and CDR2: SGHAT and FQNNGV. Deletions cut 5 bases from V and 2 bases from J, with 16 bases between. The CDR3 covers 15 residues. DNA of the CDR3: TGTGCCAGCAGCCCCGCAGGGGGAGGCCCCTACGAGCAGTACTTC. This codes for CASSPAGGGPYEQYF.

The chain combines TRBV4-3 with TRBJ2-1; D is unclear. V was shortened by 4 bases and J by 9 bases, with 13 bases between the two germline ends. From germline, CDR1 is LGHNA and CDR2 YSLEER. The CDR3 is 13 amino acids. DNA for the CDR3: TGCGCCAGCAGCCTTTGGGTGCAGGCTGAGCAGTTCTTC. Translation: CASSLWVQAEQFF.

This clone has a single count. This chain links TRBV19 with TRBJ2-7; D is undetermined. V shed 0 bases and J shed 0 bases, with 6 bases lying between them. The CDR3 length is 14 residues. Germline assignment: CDR1 LNHDA and CDR2 SQIVND (reference sequence). The CDR3 DNA follows: TGTGCCAGTAGTATAGACGGGTTCTCCTACGAGCAGTACTTC. Amino acid sequence: CASSIDGFSYEQYF.

The chain has TRBV6-5 and TRBJ1-2; possible D gene TRBD1, 5 bases. Germline V gene data show CDR1 as MNHEY and CDR2 as SVGAGI. V lost 6 bases to trimming and J lost 8 bases, with 19 bases between them. The length of the CDR3 is 14 residues. CDR3 protein: CASRKGLLKEGYTF. The CDR3 DNA reads TGTGCCAGCAGGAAGGGGCTCCTTAAGGAAGGCTACACCTTC.

The chain uses TRBV29-1 and TRBJ2-5; TRBD2 matches 8 bases. Trimming cost V 6 bases and J 0 bases; bases outside gene matches: 12. The CDR3 consists of 16 residues. Per germline, CDR1 SQVTM and CDR2 ANQGSEA. In nucleotides, the CDR3 is TGCAGCGTCGTACAGGCGAGCGGGAGCGACCAAGAGACCCAGTACTTC. Its protein is CSVVQASGSDQETQYF.

The rearrangement links TRBV15 to TRBJ2-3; TRBD2 aligns across 9 bases. This CDR3 comprises 21 residues. CDR1 LNHNV and CDR2 YYDKDF come from the germline V gene (reference sequence). Trimming cost V 5 bases and J 1 base; bases outside gene matches: 22. The CDR3 sequence: CATSSTQLGREGLQGTDTQYF. CDR3 bases: TGTGCCACCAGCTCGACCCAGCTAGGGCGGGAGGGCCTTCAGGGCACAGATACGCAGTATTTT.

The chain joins TRBV7-9 to TRBJ2-3; D call uncertain. V was shortened by 5 bases and J by 0 bases, with 3 bases between the two germline ends. This CDR3 spans 12 amino acids. Germline CDR1 reads SEHNR; CDR2 reads FQNEAQ (reference sequence). For the CDR3, the DNA is TGTGCCAGCAGCCCAAGCACAGATACGCAGTATTTT. This gives the protein CASSPSTDTQYF.

The chain couples TRBV7-2 to TRBJ2-1, with 7 bases matching TRBD2. CDR1 and CDR2 from the germline V gene are SGHTA and FQGNSA. Trimming at V came to 1 base and at J to 6 bases, leaving 6 bases not matched to a gene. CDR3 length equals 15 residues. CDR3 amino acids: CASSLGAGRLNEQFF. The CDR3 DNA reads TGTGCCAGCAGCTTAGGAGCGGGAAGGCTCAATGAGCAGTTCTTC.

This clone was observed a handful of times. The CDR3 DNA follows: TGCAGCGTCCTGACGGACACCAATCAGCCCCAGCATTTT. Translating it yields CSVLTDTNQPQHF. This chain joins TRBV29-1 and TRBJ1-5; possible D gene TRBD1, 5 bases. The V end lost 6 bases, the J end lost 3 bases, and 12 bases lay between the germline ends. This CDR3 has 13 residues. Germline CDR1 and CDR2: SQVTM and ANQGSEA.

The count of this clone is one. J is TRBJ2-3 and V is TRBV28, with 10 bases aligning to TRBD2. The length of the CDR3 is 17 residues. Germline CDR1 reads MDHEN; CDR2 reads SYDVKM. J was trimmed by 3 bases and V by 4 bases; bases with no gene match: 10. The CDR3 is CASSSTALAGVTDTQYF. The DNA for the CDR3 is TGTGCCAGCAGTTCTACCGCGCTAGCGGGAGTAACAGATACGCAGTATTTT.

The chain couples TRBV14 to TRBJ1-3; the D gene is possibly TRBD1 (6 bases). CDR3 length equals 16 residues. Germline assignment: CDR1 SGHDN and CDR2 FVKESK. V dropped 1 base and J dropped 4 bases, with 14 bases sitting between them. CDR3 in DNA: TGTGCCAGCAGCCAAGTCAGGGGCCTTTCGGGAAACACCATATATTTT. This sequence encodes CASSQVRGLSGNTIYF.

The gene calls are TRBV6-5 and TRBJ2-3, with D perhaps TRBD2 (6 bases). The CDR3 is 16 amino acids. The V gene's germline CDR1 is MNHEY and CDR2 SVGAGI. Trimming shortened V by 3 bases and J by 2 bases, and 15 bases separated the two germline ends. The CDR3 DNA reads as TGTGCCAGCAGTTATCTAGCGCCGACCTTCACAGATACGCAGTATTTT. Its protein product is CASSYLAPTFTDTQYF.

V and J are TRBV19 and TRBJ2-3, with 11 nucleotides matching TRBD2. Germline lookup yields CDR1 LNHDA and CDR2 SQIVND (reference sequence). Unmatched junction bases numbered 14, after V lost 6 bases and J lost 3 bases. The CDR3 is 18 amino acids. The CDR3 nucleotides read TGTGCCAGTAGCCGAAATTTAGCGGGAGGGTCTTCAACAGATACGCAGTATTTT. Protein sequence: CASSRNLAGGSSTDTQYF.

About this clone itself: Other DNA sequences in the same sample also yield this CDR3. The rearrangement uses TRBV19 and TRBJ2-2; D gene unclear. Deletions cut 3 bases from V and 3 bases from J, with 8 bases between. Germline CDR1 LNHDA, CDR2 SQIVND (reference sequence). There are 14 residues in the CDR3. CDR3 loop: CASSIGLDTGELFF. Here the CDR3 DNA reads TGTGCCAGTAGTATCGGGTTGGACACCGGGGAGCTGTTTTTT.

The chain has TRBV28 and TRBJ1-2, with 7 nucleotides matching TRBD1. The trim removed 1 base at V and 13 bases at J, leaving 6 bases unmatched. The germline CDR1 and CDR2 sequences are MDHEN and SYDVKM. The CDR3 runs 12 residues. Here the CDR3 DNA reads TGTGCCAGCAGTTTATTGGTAGGGGGCAGCACCTTC. Translation gives CASSLLVGGSTF.